The sequence of this T cell receptor (beta chain) was determined in a study of T cell clonality in common variable immunodeficiency. Looked up from germline, CDR1 is DFQATT and CDR2 is SNEGSKA (reference sequence). The CDR3 runs 15 residues. V lost 3 bases, J lost 4 bases, and 6 bases stayed unmatched. Libraries were prepared by immunoSEQ multiplex PCR; TCRdb keeps only in-frame clonotypes and omits some of them. Listed for the sample are approximately 44,000 clones, none seen a single time. This clone was seen ten or more times. Its antigen is undetermined. The read halts 3 residues ahead of the CDR3 end, with the missing end drawn from the germline J gene. Both groups were predominantly of Caucasian heritage. Study-level points and caveats: CVID patient heterogeneity limited repertoire-clinical complication correlations. Authors noted CVID clonality's cause needs subpopulation repertoire sequencing. Reportedly, TCR beta sequences from common variable immunodeficiency showed fewer deletions and N-nucleotide insertions.

Input material: peripheral blood mononuclear cells. The clonotype comes from a person aged 18 to 70 in good health. This chain connects TRBV20-1 to TRBJ2-1, with 10 bases matching TRBD2. Incomplete CDR3 DNA: TGCAGTGCTAGGGTGACTAGCGGGTCTTACAATGAG. Translation: CSARVTSGSYNE. The CDR3 as a whole reads CSARVTSGSYNEQFF.